At least ten counts were recorded for the clone carrying this T cell receptor (beta chain). The antigen remains unidentified. The data were taken from a study of neurological immune-mediated disorders. The cDNA was produced through 5'RACE with 10-nucleotide random UMIs. TCRdb passed the 5' RACE reads through MiXCR, listing each CDR3 protein once. Among about 58,000 distinct CDR3 sequences listed, roughly 4% were seen once. CDR3 length equals 13 residues. The ends lost 5 bases at V and 5 bases at J; junction bases unmatched: 4. CDR1 and CDR2 (germline): SEHNR, FQNEAQ (reference sequence). Regarding the study as a whole: The repertoires of 18 of 34 multiple sclerosis patients fell into one related-CDR3 cluster (a possible signature) under phylogenetic grouping.

The receptor's source is a man aged 25-45 years with multiple sclerosis. J is TRBJ1-1 and V is TRBV7-9; 8 bases fit TRBD1. Sequenced: PBMCs. Here the CDR3 DNA reads TGTGCCAGCAGCCAAGGGACAGGTACTGAAGCTTTCTTT. It codes for CASSQGTGTEAFF.